This T cell receptor beta chain was found in a study of T cells in Graves' hyperthyroidism and ophthalmopathy. Amplified regions were TCR beta CDR3 sequences from RNA transcripts. The HTBI primer set was used in a first-round RT-PCR of the TCR CDR3. TCRdb independently ran MiXCR on the multiplex PCR reads; one entry per CDR3 protein. The profile covers hundreds of thousands of distinct CDR3 sequences, with 20% appearing a single time and roughly 30% taken by the ten largest. The length of the CDR3 is 16 residues. Germline V lookup: CDR1 DFQATT, CDR2 SNEGSKA (reference sequence). Trimming pared 5 bases from V and 5 bases from J, leaving 24 bases between.

The gene calls are TRBV20-1 and TRBJ1-1; no firm D call. Sequencing was carried out using blood. The clonotype comes from a young man with Graves' ophthalmopathy. The CDR3 is CSASPGPGERATEAFF. The DNA of the CDR3 is TGCAGTGCTTCACCGGGTCCCGGGGAGAGGGCAACTGAAGCTTTCTTT.